This TCR beta chain is from a study of early T cells in non-severe SARS-CoV-2 infection. Turning to the study itself: Bulk RNA from unsorted whole blood was sequenced; chains were unpaired. Whole-study results and caveats: Private and CD4 specificities were missed by VDJdb matching, skewed to anti-spike CD8.

This clonotype was counted a few times. Its specificity is unknown. Germline V gene sequence: CDR1 MNHNS, CDR2 SASEGT. The CDR3 has 15 amino acids. Germline trimming cut 5 bases from V and 7 bases from J; bases unmatched to any gene: 6. Individual cDNA molecules received unique molecular identifiers during library preparation. A single record per CDR3 protein comes from TCRdb applying MiXCR to the 5' RACE reads. The profile covers about 40,000 distinct CDR3 sequences, with 23% appearing a single time and 3.5% to 5% taken by the ten largest. The rearrangement joins TRBV6-1 to TRBJ1-4, with 11 bases fitting TRBD1. The sequenced sample was whole blood, obtained at baseline. The source of this sequence is an adult who was a healthcare worker with PCR-confirmed SARS-CoV-2 infection or an uninfected control (not recorded which). The CDR3 bases are TGTGCCAGCAGTCTTGGACAGGGGGCAGCTGAAAAACTGTTTTTT. Translated, it gives CASSLGQGAAEKLFF.